The rows below give T cell receptor beta chains drawn from one sample of a study of technical replicates of blood from a handful of donors. TCRdb keeps only in-frame clones here, not all; method: immunoSEQ multiplex PCR. The table shows around 50,000 clones, with about 96% occurring only once. Sequences were obtained from T cells isolated from PBMCs. These receptors came from a human donor in good health. Both conserved end residues are part of each CDR3. The D gene is left open where the match is weak. Clone size is stated in some rows and not others, as once, few, many or a class when expanded.

D: TRBD2
J: TRBJ2-1
V: TRBV4-3
size: NA
DNA: TGCGCCAGCAGCCAAATAGCGGGTCCTAACAATGAGCAGTTCTTC
CDR3: CASSQIAGPNNEQFF

D: TRBD1
J: TRBJ2-7
V: TRBV15
size: NA
DNA: TGTGCCACCAGCAGTGACACCGGACAGGGAATTTACGAGCAGTACTTC
CDR3: CATSSDTGQGIYEQYF

D: NA
J: TRBJ2-2
V: TRBV9
size: NA
DNA: TGTGCCAGCAGCGCTAGGCTAGAGGGCACCGGGGAGCTGTTTTTT
CDR3: CASSARLEGTGELFF

D: NA
J: TRBJ1-5
V: TRBV5-1
size: NA
DNA: TGCGCCAGCAGCTTGTGGGGGGATCAGCCCCAGCATTTT
CDR3: CASSLWGDQPQHF

D: TRBD2
J: TRBJ2-2
V: TRBV6-1
size: NA
DNA: TGTGCCAGCAGTGAGGACTTTTACGGACTAGCGAATCAGGGGGAGCTGTTTTTT
CDR3: CASSEDFYGLANQGELFF

D: NA
J: TRBJ1-4
V: TRBV7-9
size: NA
DNA: TGTGCCAGCACCGCGGGCAATGAAAAACTGTTTTTT
CDR3: CASTAGNEKLFF

D: NA
J: TRBJ2-1
V: TRBV28
size: NA
DNA: TGTGCCAGCAGTTTGCGGTCGTACAATGAGCAGTTCTTC
CDR3: CASSLRSYNEQFF

D: TRBD2
J: TRBJ2-2
V: TRBV5-1
size: NA
DNA: TGCGCCAGCAGCTTGGCTAGCGGGAGAAACGGGGAGCTGTTTTTT
CDR3: CASSLASGRNGELFF

D: TRBD2
J: TRBJ2-7
V: TRBV7-3
size: NA
DNA: TGTGCCAGCAGCTTAGGCGGGAGGGTCGACGAGCAGTACTTC
CDR3: CASSLGGRVDEQYF

D: TRBD1
J: TRBJ1-4
V: TRBV19
size: NA
DNA: TGTGCCAGCCGTCGACCCGGGACAGGAGAGGAAAAACTGTTTTTT
CDR3: CASRRPGTGEEKLFF

D: NA
J: TRBJ2-5
V: TRBV15
size: NA
DNA: TGTGCCACCAGCCCGCGGCGGGGGCGGGGAGAGACCCAGTACTTC
CDR3: CATSPRRGRGETQYF

D: NA
J: TRBJ2-1
V: TRBV5-4
size: NA
DNA: TGTGCCAGCAGCCCGACGGCAGGGGTAGGCTACAATGAGCAGTTCTTC
CDR3: CASSPTAGVGYNEQFF

D: TRBD2
J: TRBJ2-1
V: TRBV4-3
size: NA
DNA: TGCGCCAGCAGCCAAGATCGAGCGGGACCAGGTTACAATGAGCAGTTCTTC
CDR3: CASSQDRAGPGYNEQFF

D: NA
J: TRBJ2-3
V: TRBV25-1
size: once
DNA: TGTGCCAGCAGTGGCGGGCTAGTAGCAGATACGCAGTATTTT
CDR3: CASSGGLVADTQYF

D: TRBD1
J: TRBJ2-3
V: TRBV2
size: NA
DNA: TGTGCCAGCAGTGACGAGGACAGGGGGCGCACAGATACGCAGTATTTT
CDR3: CASSDEDRGRTDTQYF

D: NA
J: TRBJ2-1
V: TRBV27
size: NA
DNA: TGTGCCAGCAGTATGTCGCCCCGGCCGGGGGAGCAGTTCTTC
CDR3: CASSMSPRPGEQFF

D: TRBD2
J: TRBJ2-3
V: TRBV9
size: NA
DNA: TGTGCCAGCAGCCCCCTTACGGGACTAGCGGGTTCAGATACGCAGTATTTT
CDR3: CASSPLTGLAGSDTQYF

D: NA
J: TRBJ2-3
V: TRBV9
size: NA
DNA: TGTGCCAGCAGCGGGGCGGGACTTAGGATAGATACGCAGTATTTT
CDR3: CASSGAGLRIDTQYF

D: TRBD2
J: TRBJ2-1
V: TRBV5-1
size: NA
DNA: TGCGCCAGCAGCTTGGCCGTCGGGCTAGCGGGAGGGCCCTCCTACAATGAGCAGTTCTTC
CDR3: CASSLAVGLAGGPSYNEQFF

D: TRBD1
J: TRBJ1-4
V: TRBV18
size: NA
DNA: TGTGCCAGCTCACCGGGACAGCCTGAAAAACTGTTTTTT
CDR3: CASSPGQPEKLFF

D: NA
J: TRBJ2-2
V: TRBV15
size: NA
DNA: TGTGCCACCAGCAGAGAATCCTACACCGGGGAGCTGTTTTTT
CDR3: CATSRESYTGELFF

D: NA
J: TRBJ2-7
V: TRBV5-1
size: NA
DNA: TGCGCCAGCAGCTTGCCTGCCTACGAGCAGTACTTC
CDR3: CASSLPAYEQYF

D: NA
J: TRBJ1-1
V: TRBV6-5
size: NA
DNA: TGTGCCAGCAGTTACTCACGGGAGAGCACTGAAGCTTTCTTT
CDR3: CASSYSRESTEAFF

D: TRBD2
J: TRBJ2-1
V: TRBV30
size: few
DNA: TGTGCCTGGAGTGAGGGACTAGCGGTCAGTGAGCAGTTCTTC
CDR3: CAWSEGLAVSEQFF

D: TRBD2
J: TRBJ2-1
V: TRBV27
size: NA
DNA: TGTGCCAGCAGTTTAGAGCGGGAGTGGCTTAATGAGCAGTTCTTC
CDR3: CASSLEREWLNEQFF

D: TRBD1
J: TRBJ1-2
V: TRBV18
size: NA
DNA: TGTGCCAGCTCACCGGGAATACAGGGGGCGAAGGGCTACACCTTC
CDR3: CASSPGIQGAKGYTF

D: NA
J: TRBJ2-5
V: TRBV10-3
size: NA
DNA: TGTGCCATCAGTGAGGCTAGGGGGGAGACCCAGTACTTC
CDR3: CAISEARGETQYF

D: NA
J: TRBJ1-3
V: TRBV9
size: NA
DNA: TGTGCCAGCAGCGTCTTCCCAGGGGAAACTGGAAACACCATATATTTT
CDR3: CASSVFPGETGNTIYF

D: NA
J: TRBJ2-1
V: TRBV6-5
size: NA
DNA: TGTGCCAGCAGTGGCTCAAATGAGCAGTTCTTC
CDR3: CASSGSNEQFF

D: NA
J: TRBJ1-5
V: TRBV11-1
size: NA
DNA: TGTGCCAGCAGCTTAGAACTAGGACCCTACTACCAGCCCCAGCATTTT
CDR3: CASSLELGPYYQPQHF

D: TRBD2
J: TRBJ2-1
V: TRBV13
size: NA
DNA: TGTGCCAGCAGCTGGACTAGCGGGTCCTACAATGAGCAGTTCTTC
CDR3: CASSWTSGSYNEQFF

D: TRBD1
J: TRBJ2-5
V: TRBV6-1
size: NA
DNA: TGTGCCGGGGGACAGGGTTGGGAAGAGACCCAGTACTTC
CDR3: CAGGQGWEETQYF

D: NA
J: TRBJ1-4
V: TRBV6-5
size: NA
DNA: TGTGCCAGCAGTTACGGAGGCCTGGAAAAACTGTTTTTT
CDR3: CASSYGGLEKLFF

D: TRBD1
J: TRBJ2-2
V: TRBV18
size: NA
DNA: TGTGCCAGTCGACAGGGAGCTAACGGGGAGCTGTTTTTT
CDR3: CASRQGANGELFF

D: TRBD1
J: TRBJ2-1
V: TRBV4-3
size: once
DNA: TGCGCCAGCAGCCAAGAAACGAGACAGGGGAACAATGAGCAGTTCTTC
CDR3: CASSQETRQGNNEQFF

D: NA
J: TRBJ2-1
V: TRBV7-3
size: NA
DNA: TGTGCCAGCAGCTTCCTCGGTGGAGCAACGAACAATGAGCAGTTCTTC
CDR3: CASSFLGGATNNEQFF

D: NA
J: TRBJ1-2
V: TRBV10-3
size: once
DNA: TGTGCCATCAGTGACCCTGGGGGGGGCGGTGGCTACACCTTC
CDR3: CAISDPGGGGGYTF

D: TRBD1
J: TRBJ1-1
V: TRBV30
size: NA
DNA: TGTGCCTGGACTCGGGACAGGAACACTGAAGCTTTCTTT
CDR3: CAWTRDRNTEAFF

D: TRBD2
J: TRBJ2-7
V: TRBV7-9
size: NA
DNA: TGTGCCAGCAGCCCGGGACTAGCGGAGCAGTACTTC
CDR3: CASSPGLAEQYF

D: NA
J: TRBJ1-4
V: TRBV5-1
size: once
DNA: TGCGCCAGCAGCTTGTCCCTCAGGGATGAAAAACTGTTTTTT
CDR3: CASSLSLRDEKLFF